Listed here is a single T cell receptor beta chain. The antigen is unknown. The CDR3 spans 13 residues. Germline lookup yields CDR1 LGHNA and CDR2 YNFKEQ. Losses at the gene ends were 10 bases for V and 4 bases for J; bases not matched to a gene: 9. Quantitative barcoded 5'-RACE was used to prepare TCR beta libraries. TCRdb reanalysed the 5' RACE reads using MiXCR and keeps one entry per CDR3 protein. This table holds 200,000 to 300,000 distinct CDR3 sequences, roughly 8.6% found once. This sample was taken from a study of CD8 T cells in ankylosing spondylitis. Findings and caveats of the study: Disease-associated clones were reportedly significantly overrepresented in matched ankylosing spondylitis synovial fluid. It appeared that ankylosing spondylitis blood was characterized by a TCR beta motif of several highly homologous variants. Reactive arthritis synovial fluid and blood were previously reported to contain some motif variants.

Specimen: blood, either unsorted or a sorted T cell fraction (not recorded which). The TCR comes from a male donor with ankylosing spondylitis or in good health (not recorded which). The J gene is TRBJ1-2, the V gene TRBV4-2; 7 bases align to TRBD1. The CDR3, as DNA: TGTGCCATGGGCCCGGGACAGATCTATGGCTACACCTTC. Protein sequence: CAMGPGQIYGYTF.